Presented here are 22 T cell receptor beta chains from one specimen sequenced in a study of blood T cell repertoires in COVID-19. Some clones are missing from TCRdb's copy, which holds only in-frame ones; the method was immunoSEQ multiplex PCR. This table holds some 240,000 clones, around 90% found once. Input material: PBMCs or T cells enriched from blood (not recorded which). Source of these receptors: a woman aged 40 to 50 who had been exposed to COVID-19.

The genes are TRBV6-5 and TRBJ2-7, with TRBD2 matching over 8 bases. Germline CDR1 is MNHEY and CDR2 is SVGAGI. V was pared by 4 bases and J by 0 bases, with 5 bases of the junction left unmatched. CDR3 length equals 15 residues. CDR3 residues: CASSLSGGFSYEQYF. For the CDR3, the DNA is TGTGCCAGCAGTTTGAGCGGGGGATTCTCCTACGAGCAGTACTTC.

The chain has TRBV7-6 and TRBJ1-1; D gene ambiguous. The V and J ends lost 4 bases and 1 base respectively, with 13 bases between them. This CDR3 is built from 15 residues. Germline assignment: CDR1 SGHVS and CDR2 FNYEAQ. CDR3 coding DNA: TGTGCCAGCAGCTCAATGCCAACAAGGAACACTGAAGCTTTCTTT. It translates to CASSSMPTRNTEAFF. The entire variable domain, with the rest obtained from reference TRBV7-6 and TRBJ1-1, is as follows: GAGVSQSPRYKVTKRGQDVALRCDPISGHVSLYWYRQALGQGPEFLTYFNYEAQQDKSGLPNDRFSAERPEGSISTLTIQRTEQRDSAMYRCASSSMPTRNTEAFFGQGTRLTVV.

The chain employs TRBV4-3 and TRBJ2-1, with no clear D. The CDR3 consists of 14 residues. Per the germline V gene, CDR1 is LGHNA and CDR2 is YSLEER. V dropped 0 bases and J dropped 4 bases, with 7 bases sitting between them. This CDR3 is CASSQDPLYNEQFF. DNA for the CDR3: TGCGCCAGCAGCCAAGACCCCCTATACAATGAGCAGTTCTTC.

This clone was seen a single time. In DNA, the CDR3 is TGTGCCATTCCCACATGGAAGAGGCCCTACGAGCAGTACTTC. Its translation: CAIPTWKRPYEQYF. V and J are TRBV10-3 and TRBJ2-7; D gene uncertain. CDR3 length equals 14 residues. Looked up from germline, CDR1 is ENHRY and CDR2 is SYGVKD. V was pared by 9 bases and J by 2 bases, with 17 bases between.

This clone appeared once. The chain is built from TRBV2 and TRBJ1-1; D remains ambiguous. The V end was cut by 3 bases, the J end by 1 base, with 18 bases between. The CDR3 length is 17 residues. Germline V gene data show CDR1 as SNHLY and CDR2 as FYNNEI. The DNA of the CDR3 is TGTGCCAGCAGTGATAGTGGGTCCAGAGGGTCGAACACTGAAGCTTTCTTT. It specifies CASSDSGSRGSNTEAFF.

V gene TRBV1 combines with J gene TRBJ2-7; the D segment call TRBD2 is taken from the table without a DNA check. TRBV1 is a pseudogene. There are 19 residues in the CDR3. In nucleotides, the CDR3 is TGCACCAGCAGCCAATTTAACCCTCGGAGGAGCGGGAGAGCCTACGAGCAGTACGTC. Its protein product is CTSSQFNPRRSGRAYEQYV.

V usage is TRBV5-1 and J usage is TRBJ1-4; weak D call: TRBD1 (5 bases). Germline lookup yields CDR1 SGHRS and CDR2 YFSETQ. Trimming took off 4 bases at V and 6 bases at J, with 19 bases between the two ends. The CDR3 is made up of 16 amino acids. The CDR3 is CASSPGGSGIDEKLFF. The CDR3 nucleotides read TGCGCCAGCAGCCCTGGGGGGAGCGGCATAGATGAAAAACTGTTTTTT.

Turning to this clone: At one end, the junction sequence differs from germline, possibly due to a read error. The DNA for the CDR3 is TGTGCCAGCAGCTTGCCGGGGTACAATGAGCAGTTCTTC. As protein: CASSLPGYNEQFF. V and J are TRBV5-1 and TRBJ2-1; the D gene is possibly TRBD2 (5 bases). The CDR3 is 13 amino acids. The germline V gene encodes CDR1 SGHRS and CDR2 YFSETQ.

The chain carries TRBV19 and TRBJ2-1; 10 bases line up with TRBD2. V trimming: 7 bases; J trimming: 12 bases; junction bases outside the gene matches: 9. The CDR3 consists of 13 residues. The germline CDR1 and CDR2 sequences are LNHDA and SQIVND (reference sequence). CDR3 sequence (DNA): TGTGCCAGTACTGGGACTAGCGAGGTCGGGCAGTTCTTC. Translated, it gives CASTGTSEVGQFF.

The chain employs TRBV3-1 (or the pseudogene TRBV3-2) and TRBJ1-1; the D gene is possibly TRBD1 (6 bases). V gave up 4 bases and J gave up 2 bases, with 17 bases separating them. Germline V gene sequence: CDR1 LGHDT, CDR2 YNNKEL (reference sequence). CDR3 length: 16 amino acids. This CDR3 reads CASSRWQGTGNTEAFF. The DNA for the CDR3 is TGTGCCAGCAGCCGGTGGCAGGGGACGGGTAACACTGAAGCTTTCTTT.

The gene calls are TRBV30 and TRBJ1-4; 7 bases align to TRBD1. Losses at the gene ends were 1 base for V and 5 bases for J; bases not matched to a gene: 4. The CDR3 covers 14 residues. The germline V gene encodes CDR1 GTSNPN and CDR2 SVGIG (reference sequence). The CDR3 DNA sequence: TGTGCCTGGAGTGGCCACAGGGGCAATGAAAAACTGTTTTTT. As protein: CAWSGHRGNEKLFF.

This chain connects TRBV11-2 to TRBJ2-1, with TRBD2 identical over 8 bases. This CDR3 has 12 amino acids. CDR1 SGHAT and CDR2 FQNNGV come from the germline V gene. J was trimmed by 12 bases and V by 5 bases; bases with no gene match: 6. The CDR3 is CASSRKGLGQFF. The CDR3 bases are TGTGCCAGCAGCCGAAAGGGACTAGGGCAGTTCTTC.

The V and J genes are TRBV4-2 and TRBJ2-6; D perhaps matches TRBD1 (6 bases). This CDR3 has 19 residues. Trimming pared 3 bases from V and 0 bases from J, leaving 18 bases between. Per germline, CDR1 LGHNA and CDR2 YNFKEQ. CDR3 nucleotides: TGTGCCAGCAGCCAGGGGATACTTTTAGGGGGCTCTGGGGCCAACGTCCTGACTTTC. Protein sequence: CASSQGILLGGSGANVLTF.

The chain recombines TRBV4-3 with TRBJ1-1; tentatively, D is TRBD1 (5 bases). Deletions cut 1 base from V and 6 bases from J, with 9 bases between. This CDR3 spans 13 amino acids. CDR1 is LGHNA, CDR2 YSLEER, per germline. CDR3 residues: CASSQVGGAEAFF. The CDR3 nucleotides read TGCGCCAGCAGCCAAGTTGGGGGGGCTGAAGCTTTCTTT.

In DNA form, the CDR3 reads TGTGCCAGCAGCGGGAGCTACAATGAGCAGTTCTTC. Translation: CASSGSYNEQFF. This chain uses TRBV2 with TRBJ2-1; tentatively, D is TRBD2 (6 bases). This CDR3 comprises 12 residues. Trimming removed 6 bases at V and 3 bases at J, with 6 bases between. Germline V gene lookup returns CDR1 SNHLY and CDR2 FYNNEI.

The chain's CDR3 is CASSSDRGLIRTDTQYF. The CDR3 nucleotides are TGTGCCAGCTCATCCGACAGGGGGCTGATTCGCACAGATACGCAGTATTTT. The chain links TRBV18 to TRBJ2-3; the match to TRBD1 covers 10 bases. In germline, CDR1 is KGHSH, CDR2 LQKENI. CDR3 length: 17 residues. The ends lost 5 bases at V and 1 base at J; junction bases unmatched: 9.

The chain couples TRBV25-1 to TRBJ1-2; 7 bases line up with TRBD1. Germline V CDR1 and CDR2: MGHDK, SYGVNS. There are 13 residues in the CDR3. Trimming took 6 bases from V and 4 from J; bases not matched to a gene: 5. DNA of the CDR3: TGTGCCAGCAGCCAACAGGGGTTCTATGGCTACACCTTC. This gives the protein CASSQQGFYGYTF.

This chain's CDR3 is CASSGTGDNQPQHF. Written as DNA, the CDR3 is TGTGCCAGCAGCGGGACAGGTGACAATCAGCCCCAGCATTTT. The chain employs TRBV6-2 or TRBV6-3 and TRBJ1-5; 8 positions match TRBD1. Trimming took 6 bases from V and 3 from J; bases not matched to a gene: 4. Per germline, CDR1 MNHEY and CDR2 SVGEGT. CDR3 length: 14 residues.

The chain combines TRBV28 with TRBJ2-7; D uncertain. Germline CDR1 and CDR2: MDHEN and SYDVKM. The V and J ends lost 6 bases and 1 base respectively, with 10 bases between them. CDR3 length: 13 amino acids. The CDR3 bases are TGTGCCAGCAGCCCGCTCCTATCCTACGAGCAGTACTTC. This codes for CASSPLLSYEQYF.

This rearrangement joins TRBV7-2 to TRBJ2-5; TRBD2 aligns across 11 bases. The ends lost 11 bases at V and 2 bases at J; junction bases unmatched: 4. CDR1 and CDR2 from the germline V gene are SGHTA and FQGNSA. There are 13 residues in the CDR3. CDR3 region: CASSGRRQETQYF. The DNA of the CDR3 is TGTGCCTCTAGCGGGAGGAGGCAAGAGACCCAGTACTTC. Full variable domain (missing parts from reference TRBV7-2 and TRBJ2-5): GAGVSQSPSNKVTEKGKDVELRCDPISGHTALYWYRQSLGQGLEFLIYFQGNSAPDKSGLPSDRFSAERTGGSVSTLTIQRTQQEDSAVYLCASSGRRQETQYFGPGTRLLVL.

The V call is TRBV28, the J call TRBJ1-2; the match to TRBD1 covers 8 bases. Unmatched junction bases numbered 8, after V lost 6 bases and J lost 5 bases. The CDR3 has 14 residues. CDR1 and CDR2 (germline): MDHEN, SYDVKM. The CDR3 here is CASSPWTGYYGYTF. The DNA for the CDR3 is TGTGCCAGCAGCCCCTGGACAGGGTATTATGGCTACACCTTC.

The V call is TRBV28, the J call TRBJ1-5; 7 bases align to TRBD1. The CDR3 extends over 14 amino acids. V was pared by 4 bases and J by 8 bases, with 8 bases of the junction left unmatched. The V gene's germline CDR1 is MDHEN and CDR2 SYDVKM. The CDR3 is CASSSPDRVKPQHF. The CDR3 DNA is TGTGCCAGCAGTTCACCAGACAGGGTCAAGCCCCAGCATTTT.